This T cell receptor beta chain derives from a study of T cell repertoires in cytomegalovirus infection. Study summary: Indications came from public TCR beta signatures; they pointed to CMV infection and to a matching HLA type.

TCRdb recomputed calls from the reads with MiXCR, one row per CDR3 protein. Of more than 110,000 distinct CDR3 sequences listed, 25% to 35% were seen once; the top ten hold around half. General study points: What dominated the ex vivo response were HLA-C-restricted CMV-specific TCR beta clonotypes.

CDR1 and CDR2 from the germline V gene are KGHDR and SFDVKD. Trimming removed 3 bases from V and 1 base from J, with 17 bases in between. The CDR3 has 17 residues. This clonotype was seen a few times. Its specificity is unknown. Sequenced material: CD8+ T cells from cultured PBMCs, taken from culture after CMV antigen stimulation. This rearrangement joins TRBV24-1 to TRBJ2-5; tentative D call: TRBD2 (6 bases). This receptor was obtained from a human donor in good health (CMV status not recorded). Some clones in this sample may be carry-over from other donors' samples. CDR3 region: CATSDPTGGLIQETQYF. The CDR3 DNA follows: TGTGCCACCAGTGATCCGACTGGGGGACTGATCCAAGAGACCCAGTACTTC.